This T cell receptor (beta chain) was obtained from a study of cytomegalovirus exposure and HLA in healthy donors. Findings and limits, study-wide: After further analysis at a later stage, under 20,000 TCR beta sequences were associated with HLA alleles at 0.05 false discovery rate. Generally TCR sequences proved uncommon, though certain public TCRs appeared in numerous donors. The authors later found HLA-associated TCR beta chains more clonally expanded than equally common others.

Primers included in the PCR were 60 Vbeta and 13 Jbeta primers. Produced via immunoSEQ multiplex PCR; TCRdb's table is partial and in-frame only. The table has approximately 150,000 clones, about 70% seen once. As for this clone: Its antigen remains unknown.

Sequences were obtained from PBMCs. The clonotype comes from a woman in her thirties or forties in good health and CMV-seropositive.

The CDR3 is CASGGRSPFVDTEAFF. The CDR3 DNA follows: TGCGCCAGCGGAGGGAGGAGCCCGTTTGTGGACACTGAAGCTTTCTTT. V is TRBV4-1 and J is TRBJ1-1; D uncertain. V was shortened by 8 bases and J by 3 bases, with 22 bases between the two germline ends. The CDR3 contains 16 residues. Germline lookup yields CDR1 MGHRA and CDR2 YSYEKL.